This entry lists 16 T cell receptor beta chains sequenced from one sample in a study of T cells in localized non-small cell lung cancer. Repertoires were generated with immunoSEQ multiplex PCR, while TCRdb's copy carries only in-frame clones and drops some. The table lists 100,000 to 150,000 clones, approximately 88% of them singletons, with around 1.7% in the top ten. The material sequenced was peripheral blood, taken before any cancer treatment. The receptors were gathered from a female donor of 60 years or more with stage I lung adenocarcinoma.

The chain has TRBV7-2 and TRBJ1-5; 9 bases line up with TRBD1. From germline, CDR1 is SGHTA and CDR2 FQGNSA. The CDR3 sequence is 14 residues long. J was trimmed by 6 bases and V by 5 bases; bases with no gene match: 5. The CDR3 here is CASSPGTGSQPQHF. The DNA for the CDR3 is TGTGCCAGCAGCCCGGGGACAGGGAGTCAGCCCCAGCATTTT. Full variable domain (outside the CDR3, taken from reference TRBV7-2 and TRBJ1-5): GAGVSQSPSNKVTEKGKDVELRCDPISGHTALYWYRQSLGQGLEFLIYFQGNSAPDKSGLPSDRFSAERTGGSVSTLTIQRTQQEDSAVYLCASSPGTGSQPQHFGDGTRLSIL.

The chain is built from TRBV4-1 and TRBJ2-5; D unclear. Germline V gene sequence: CDR1 MGHRA, CDR2 YSYEKL. The V gene lost 3 bases and the J gene lost 5 bases, with 13 bases spanning the gap. The CDR3 is made up of 14 amino acids. Written as DNA, the CDR3 is TGCGCCAGCAGCCATACCTTGATAGAGGAGACCCAGTACTTC. As protein: CASSHTLIEETQYF.

This chain joins TRBV5-1 and TRBJ2-7; 8 bases line up with TRBD1. V gave up 4 bases and J gave up 2 bases; unmatched junction bases: 8. The CDR3 contains 15 residues. Germline values: CDR1 SGHRS, CDR2 YFSETQ. CDR3 in amino acids: CASSPAGTGTYEQYF. CDR3 DNA sequence: TGCGCCAGCAGCCCGGCTGGGACAGGAACCTACGAGCAGTACTTC.

The chain is built from TRBV2 and TRBJ2-2, with 12 bases matching TRBD2. Germline assignment: CDR1 SNHLY and CDR2 FYNNEI. The V gene end was trimmed by 6 bases and the J gene end by 5 bases; junction bases not matched to a gene: 7. The CDR3 sequence is 16 residues long. The CDR3 sequence: CASRPTSGSGTGELFF. CDR3 DNA sequence: TGTGCCAGCAGGCCGACTAGCGGGAGCGGAACCGGGGAGCTGTTTTTT.

This rearrangement joins TRBV4-2 to TRBJ2-1; D is unresolved. Trimming took off 0 bases at V and 0 bases at J, with 9 bases between the two ends. CDR3 length equals 16 residues. Germline V gene sequence: CDR1 LGHNA, CDR2 YNFKEQ. CDR3 protein: CASSQEYRTSYNEQFF. The CDR3 bases are TGTGCCAGCAGCCAAGAGTACCGTACCTCCTACAATGAGCAGTTCTTC.

The table lists this clone with a count of one. V gene TRBV19 combines with J gene TRBJ2-1, with TRBD2 matching over 14 bases. Germline V lookup: CDR1 LNHDA, CDR2 SQIVND (reference sequence). After removal of 3 bases from V and 7 bases from J, the junction contained 8 bases not matched to a gene. This CDR3 is built from 17 residues. The chain's CDR3 is CASSIGGLAGDKNEQFF. Written as DNA, the CDR3 is TGTGCCAGTAGTATTGGGGGACTAGCGGGAGATAAAAATGAGCAGTTCTTC.

This chain connects TRBV5-6 to TRBJ2-7; no clear D. The CDR3 sequence is 15 residues long. Trimming removed 1 base at V and 3 bases at J, with 14 bases between. In germline, CDR1 is SGHDT, CDR2 YYEEEE. As DNA, the CDR3 is TGTGCCAGCAGCTTGCGGGTGCAGGTCCACTACGAGCAGTACTTC. Translated: CASSLRVQVHYEQYF. The full variable domain, with the rest looked up from reference TRBV5-6 and TRBJ2-7, is DAGVTQSPTHLIKTRGQQVTLRCSPKSGHDTVSWYQQALGQGPQFIFQYYEEEERQRGNFPDRFSGHQFPNYSSELNVNALLLGDSALYLCASSLRVQVHYEQYFGPGTRLTVT.

The chain is built from TRBV5-3 and TRBJ2-7, with 8 nucleotides matching TRBD1. TRBV5-3 is an open reading frame whose function is uncertain. This CDR3 is 14 amino acids long. The J segment lost 3 bases and the V segment lost 8 bases, leaving 10 bases of the junction unmatched. CDR3 protein: CARNGWDRIYEQYF. In DNA form, the CDR3 reads TGTGCCAGGAATGGCTGGGACAGGATCTACGAGCAGTACTTC.

The chain has TRBV5-1 and TRBJ2-3; TRBD2 aligns across 9 bases. Trimming cost V 2 bases and J 4 bases; bases outside gene matches: 2. Germline-derived CDR1 and CDR2 are SGHRS and YFSETQ. The CDR3 runs to 14 residues. CDR3 bases: TGCGCCAGCAGCTTTGGACTAGCGCCAGATACGCAGTATTTT. Its translation is CASSFGLAPDTQYF.

V gene TRBV18 combines with J gene TRBJ2-1; D is undetermined. The V end was cut by 4 bases, the J end by 4 bases, with 8 bases between. This CDR3 region has 13 residues. Germline V gene data show CDR1 as KGHSH and CDR2 as LQKENI. CDR3: CASSLGRYNEQFF. The DNA of the CDR3 is TGTGCCAGCTCACTTGGACGTTACAATGAGCAGTTCTTC.

The rearrangement uses TRBV6-1 and TRBJ2-5, with 7 bases identical to TRBD1. CDR3 size: 15 residues. The germline gives CDR1 MNHNS, CDR2 SASEGT. V lost 6 bases, J lost 7 bases, and 14 bases stayed unmatched. The CDR3 loop reads CASRSGQAFEGTQYF. The DNA for the CDR3 is TGTGCCAGCAGGTCAGGACAGGCCTTTGAGGGGACCCAGTACTTC.

The chain has TRBV10-2 and TRBJ2-3; 11 nucleotides agree with TRBD2. V lost 8 bases and J lost 4; bases outside the gene matches: 11. CDR1 is WSHSY and CDR2 is SAAADI in the germline V gene. The CDR3 covers 16 residues. CDR3 sequence (DNA): TGCGCCAGCCTTATTAGCGGGAGGGGCCCCGCAGATACGCAGTATTTT. Translated: CASLISGRGPADTQYF.

The chain recombines TRBV10-3 with TRBJ2-1, with 7 nucleotides matching TRBD1. J lost 8 bases, V lost 10 bases, and 20 bases had no gene match. The CDR3 extends over 16 amino acids. CDR1 is ENHRY, CDR2 SYGVKD, per germline. CDR3 nucleotides: TGTGCCACGCCCTCCTTAAGCAGGGGGAGATCCCATGAGCAGTTCTTC. Translated, it gives CATPSLSRGRSHEQFF.

The J gene is TRBJ2-7, the V gene TRBV28; no reliable D call. Deletions cut 2 bases from V and 1 base from J, with 15 bases between. The length of the CDR3 is 16 residues. Germline lookup yields CDR1 MDHEN and CDR2 SYDVKM. The DNA for the CDR3 is TGTGCCAGCAGTTTAATCGGTCTAACTGGGTCCTACGAGCAGTACTTC. Translated: CASSLIGLTGSYEQYF.

The gene calls are TRBV5-5 and TRBJ1-2, with 8 bases identical to TRBD1. From germline, CDR1 is SGHKS and CDR2 YYEKEE (reference sequence). Trimming took 0 bases from V and 0 from J; bases not matched to a gene: 7. The CDR3 length is 17 residues. In nucleotides, the CDR3 is TGTGCCAGCAGCTTGGAAGCGGACAGGGTAGCTAACTATGGCTACACCTTC. Translation: CASSLEADRVANYGYTF. The variable domain in full, with the rest retrieved from reference TRBV5-5 and TRBJ1-2, is DAGVTQSPTHLIKTRGQQVTLRCSPISGHKSVSWYQQVLGQGPQFIFQYYEKEERGRGNFPDRFSARQFPNYSSELNVNALLLGDSALYLCASSLEADRVANYGYTFGSGTRLTVV.

A single count supports this clone. V gene TRBV9 combines with J gene TRBJ1-2, with D possibly TRBD1 on 5 matching bases. The CDR3 is made up of 14 amino acids. Germline V gene sequence: CDR1 SGDLS, CDR2 YYNGEE. The V and J ends lost 2 bases and 1 base respectively, with 9 bases between them. The DNA for the CDR3 is TGTGCCAGCAGCGTCCAGGGCCTTAACTATGGCTACACCTTC. As protein: CASSVQGLNYGYTF.